These 23 T cell receptor beta chains came from one sample sequenced in a study of blood T cell repertoires in COVID-19 (TCRdb year 2020). Preparation of the library involved the immunoSEQ multiplex PCR assay. This immuneACCESS table, as held by TCRdb, lists in-frame sequences with V and J called but not all clones. Of the missing ones, under half trace to an unresolved V gene in checked studies; the others have no known cause. The sample table records hundreds of thousands of clones; approximately 84% of these occur just once. The ten top clones hold 1.5% to 2% of the sample. The sequenced sample was peripheral blood. These receptor sequences come from a woman older than 75 with acute or convalescent COVID-19.

This clone was observed a single time. The V call is TRBV18, the J call TRBJ2-3; 10 bases fit TRBD2. Per germline, CDR1 KGHSH and CDR2 LQKENI. This CDR3 contains 17 residues. With V trimmed by 4 bases and J by 2 bases, 9 bases remained unmatched. In DNA, the CDR3 is TGTGCCAGCTCACACAATGGACTAGCGGTTTCCACAGATACGCAGTATTTT. Translating gives CASSHNGLAVSTDTQYF.

The gene calls are TRBV5-4 and TRBJ2-7; 8 bases match TRBD1. The J segment lost 2 bases and the V segment lost 4 bases, leaving 2 bases of the junction unmatched. The germline V gene encodes CDR1 SGHNT and CDR2 YYREEE (reference sequence). This CDR3 comprises 13 residues. CDR3 loop: CASSVTGAYEQYF. The CDR3 DNA reads TGTGCCAGCAGCGTGACAGGGGCCTACGAGCAGTACTTC.

Only one count was recorded for this clone. This chain links TRBV3-1 (or the pseudogene TRBV3-2) with TRBJ2-7; 10 bases are shared with TRBD2. CDR1 and CDR2 (germline): LGHDT, YNNKEL (reference sequence). The CDR3 totals 15 residues. J lost 4 bases, V lost 1 base, and 4 bases had no gene match. The CDR3 spells CASSQGASGSYEQYF. The CDR3 bases are TGTGCCAGCAGCCAAGGGGCTAGCGGGAGTTACGAGCAGTACTTC.

The chain recombines TRBV19 with TRBJ2-5; the D gene is possibly TRBD1 (6 bases). Germline V gene data show CDR1 as LNHDA and CDR2 as SQIVND (reference sequence). The CDR3 is made up of 13 amino acids. Deletions cut 8 bases from V and 3 bases from J, with 13 bases between. CDR3 sequence: CASQGITKETQYF. For the CDR3, the DNA is TGTGCCAGTCAGGGGATAACCAAAGAGACCCAGTACTTC.

This chain uses TRBV5-6 with TRBJ2-7, with 10 positions matching TRBD1. The CDR3 totals 14 residues. The germline gives CDR1 SGHDT, CDR2 YYEEEE. The V and J ends lost 4 bases and 5 bases, in that order; junction bases with no gene match: 6. The CDR3 DNA reads as TGTGCCAGCAGCCCGGGACAGGGGTACCACGAGCAGTACTTC. Residues: CASSPGQGYHEQYF.

As regards this clone: The sample contains more than one DNA sequence encoding this CDR3. The chain carries TRBV27 and TRBJ1-2, with a possible D match to TRBD1 (6 bases). The CDR3 covers 13 residues. V lost 4 bases, J lost 5 bases, and 11 bases lay in between. Germline lookup yields CDR1 MNHEY and CDR2 SMNVEV (reference sequence). This CDR3 reads CASSYRGGYGYTF. The CDR3 region has the DNA TGTGCCAGCAGTTATAGGGGGGGATATGGCTACACCTTC.

The chain is built from TRBV25-1 and TRBJ1-4; TRBD1 agrees at 11 bases. Germline CDR1 MGHDK, CDR2 SYGVNS. The CDR3 is 16 amino acids. The V segment lost 3 bases and the J segment 8 bases; nucleotides outside the gene matches: 8. CDR3 sequence reads: CASSDPGQGAREKLFF. CDR3 DNA: TGTGCCAGCAGTGATCCCGGACAGGGGGCAAGGGAAAAACTGTTTTTT.

This clone was recorded only once. V usage is TRBV6-1 and J usage is TRBJ1-5, with D tentatively TRBD1 (6 bases). The V gene's germline CDR1 is MNHNS and CDR2 SASEGT. V lost 3 bases, J lost 0 bases, and 12 bases lay in between. The length of the CDR3 is 16 residues. CDR3 sequence (DNA): TGTGCCAGCAGTGATCCGGGACACTTTAGCAATCAGCCCCAGCATTTT. This translates into CASSDPGHFSNQPQHF.

The chain uses TRBV28 and TRBJ2-7; no clear D. Trimming stripped 5 bases from V and 6 bases from J, with 14 bases between. CDR1 and CDR2 from the germline V gene are MDHEN and SYDVKM. The length of the CDR3 is 13 residues. The CDR3 region is CASSTPVPGEQYF. Written as DNA, the CDR3 is TGTGCCAGCAGTACCCCTGTTCCAGGCGAGCAGTACTTC.

The gene calls are TRBV7-2 and TRBJ1-6, with a weak D call TRBD1 (5 bases). The CDR3 length is 15 residues. V dropped 0 bases and J dropped 7 bases, with 10 bases sitting between them. Germline V gene data show CDR1 as SGHTA and CDR2 as FQGNSA. The CDR3 loop is CASSLAGVGNSPLHF. The DNA of the CDR3 is TGTGCCAGCAGCTTAGCAGGGGTAGGGAATTCACCCCTCCACTTT. The variable domain in full, completed from reference TRBV7-2 and TRBJ1-6, reads GAGVSQSPSNKVTEKGKDVELRCDPISGHTALYWYRQSLGQGLEFLIYFQGNSAPDKSGLPSDRFSAERTGGSVSTLTIQRTQQEDSAVYLCASSLAGVGNSPLHFGNGTRLTVT.

In nucleotides, the CDR3 is TGTGCCAGCAGCGCAACAATAGCAGAATACAATGAGCAGTTCTTC. Translation gives CASSATIAEYNEQFF. The chain recombines TRBV9 with TRBJ2-1, with D uncertain. In germline, CDR1 is SGDLS, CDR2 YYNGEE. The ends were cut back, 3 bases at V and 4 bases at J, with 14 bases in the middle. There are 15 residues in the CDR3.

The V call is TRBV5-1, the J call TRBJ1-5; possibly TRBD1 for D (6 bases). The length of the CDR3 is 14 residues. CDR1 is SGHRS, CDR2 YFSETQ, per germline. Trimming shortened V by 4 bases and J by 3 bases, and 11 bases separated the two germline ends. The CDR3 spells CASSPGTTNQPQHF. The CDR3 DNA reads as TGCGCCAGCAGCCCCGGGACAACCAATCAGCCCCAGCATTTT.

This sequence joins TRBV6-5 and TRBJ1-2; TRBD1 is a possible D gene (5 bases). Looked up from germline, CDR1 is MNHEY and CDR2 is SVGAGI. V gave up 5 bases and J gave up 7 bases, with 11 bases separating them. The CDR3 runs 12 residues. CDR3 protein: CASSPFGGGYTF. The CDR3 nucleotides read TGTGCCAGCAGTCCCTTCGGGGGTGGCTACACCTTC.

The CDR3 DNA sequence: TGCGCCAGCAGCCAAGTGACAGGGGCTGGGGCCAACGTCCTGACTTTC. Amino acids: CASSQVTGAGANVLTF. V gene TRBV4-3 combines with J gene TRBJ2-6; TRBD1 aligns across 8 bases. Germline V gene sequence: CDR1 LGHNA, CDR2 YSLEER. The V gene end was trimmed by 1 base and the J gene end by 2 bases; junction bases not matched to a gene: 1. The CDR3 runs 16 residues.

The chain is built from TRBV5-1 and TRBJ2-3; a possible D gene is TRBD1 (6 bases). This CDR3 is built from 15 residues. Trimming removed 4 bases at V and 5 bases at J, with 17 bases between. Germline V gives CDR1 SGHRS, CDR2 YFSETQ. CDR3 nucleotide sequence: TGCGCCAGCAGCGGCAGGGGTGGTGGGGTAGATACGCAGTATTTT. It encodes CASSGRGGGVDTQYF.

The chain combines TRBV3-1 (or the pseudogene TRBV3-2) with TRBJ1-2; tentatively, D is TRBD1 (5 bases). Trimming cost V 1 base and J 6 bases, with 18 bases left between them. The CDR3 has 16 amino acids. Germline V gene data show CDR1 as LGHDT and CDR2 as YNNKEL (reference sequence). The CDR3 reads CASSQAWFGGVDGYTF. DNA of the CDR3: TGTGCCAGCAGCCAAGCTTGGTTCGGAGGGGTCGATGGCTACACCTTC.

The rearrangement joins TRBV7-2 to TRBJ2-7, with 9 bases identical to TRBD1. There are 16 residues in the CDR3. V was clipped by 5 bases and J by 2 bases; unmatched bases: 10. CDR1 and CDR2 (germline): SGHTA, FQGNSA. This CDR3 is CASSTFPGQGTYEQYF. The CDR3 DNA reads TGTGCCAGCAGCACTTTTCCGGGACAGGGAACCTACGAGCAGTACTTC. Filled out from reference TRBV7-2 and TRBJ2-7, the complete variable domain reads GAGVSQSPSNKVTEKGKDVELRCDPISGHTALYWYRQSLGQGLEFLIYFQGNSAPDKSGLPSDRFSAERTGGSVSTLTIQRTQQEDSAVYLCASSTFPGQGTYEQYFGPGTRLTVT.

This clone was seen only a few times. The chain is built from TRBV4-2 and TRBJ2-5; D is perhaps TRBD1 (6 bases). This CDR3 has 14 amino acids. Germline V gives CDR1 LGHNA, CDR2 YNFKEQ. V lost 1 base to trimming and J lost 5 bases, with 11 bases between them. CDR3 region: CASSQGDMEETQYF. For the CDR3, the DNA is TGTGCCAGCAGCCAAGGGGACATGGAGGAGACCCAGTACTTC.

The chain uses TRBV7-2 and TRBJ1-2, with TRBD1 as a possible D gene (5 bases). Germline-derived CDR1 and CDR2 are SGHTA and FQGNSA. With 1 base removed from V and 6 bases from J, the gap between germline ends came to 12 bases. This CDR3 has 14 amino acids. The CDR3 DNA reads as TGTGCCAGCAGCTTAGGGTGGACAAACAATGGCTACACCTTC. This encodes CASSLGWTNNGYTF.

The chain has TRBV7-7 and TRBJ2-7; 7 nucleotides line up with TRBD1. Germline V CDR1 and CDR2: SSHAT, FNYEAQ (reference sequence). The V segment lost 1 base and the J segment 2 bases; nucleotides outside the gene matches: 11. The CDR3 extends over 17 amino acids. The CDR3 region is CASSLVRRQGRTYEQYF. In DNA, the CDR3 is TGTGCCAGCAGCTTAGTCCGAAGACAGGGTAGGACCTACGAGCAGTACTTC.

The chain couples TRBV11-2 to TRBJ1-2; perhaps TRBD1 as D (5 bases). Trimming shortened V by 5 bases and J by 2 bases, and 15 bases separated the two germline ends. Looked up from germline, CDR1 is SGHAT and CDR2 is FQNNGV. The CDR3 loop spans 15 amino acids. Here the CDR3 reads CASSPSRDLNYGYTF. CDR3 in DNA: TGTGCCAGCAGCCCCTCCCGGGACTTGAACTATGGCTACACCTTC. Filled out from reference TRBV11-2 and TRBJ1-2, the complete variable domain reads EAGVAQSPRYKIIEKRQSVAFWCNPISGHATLYWYQQILGQGPKLLIQFQNNGVVDDSQLPKDRFSAERLKGVDSTLKIQPAKLEDSAVYLCASSPSRDLNYGYTFGSGTRLTVV.

This chain connects TRBV2 to TRBJ2-1; 7 bases fit TRBD2. CDR3 length equals 14 residues. The germline V gene encodes CDR1 SNHLY and CDR2 FYNNEI. J lost 5 bases, V lost 7 bases, and 8 bases had no gene match. CDR3 region: CASNHNRGDNEQFF. CDR3 sequence (DNA): TGTGCCAGCAATCACAACCGGGGGGACAATGAGCAGTTCTTC.

The chain employs TRBV6-5 and TRBJ1-4; TRBD1 agrees at 7 bases. V lost 6 bases, J lost 6 bases, and 10 bases stayed unmatched. Germline V gene sequence: CDR1 MNHEY, CDR2 SVGAGI. The CDR3 is made up of 15 amino acids. DNA for the CDR3: TGTGCCAGCAGGCGACAGGGTCAGGTTGATGAAAAACTGTTTTTT. Translating it yields CASRRQGQVDEKLFF.